This T cell receptor (beta chain) was identified in a study of OX40 agonist ivuxolimab in advanced cancers. Describing the broader study: Ivuxolimab was a fully human IgG2 agonistic monoclonal antibody targeting the costimulatory receptor OX40 (CD134). Intravenous ivuxolimab was administered to patients every 2 weeks at six dose levels: 0.01, 0.1, 0.3, 1.5, 3 and 10 mg/kg. Of the roughly 52 dose-escalation patients, hepatocellular carcinoma was present in approximately 20, melanoma in around 15, renal cell carcinoma in 9 and head and neck cancer in 9. In the dose-escalation cohort, approximately 82% of patients were male, and the mean age was around 65 years with a range of roughly 23 to 90. Patients were allowed to have had prior anti-PD-1, anti-PD-L1 or anti-CTLA-4 therapy, and more than 30% of the dose-escalation patients had previously received checkpoint inhibitors. Partial responses were achieved by three dose-escalation patients, of whom one had hepatocellular carcinoma and two had cutaneous melanoma. The point of sequencing TCRbeta in the periphery was to test whether ivuxolimab changed TCR sequence diversity and drove clonal T-cell expansion. The paper describes the monotherapy dose-escalation part (N ≈ 51 patients) of the phase I trial of ivuxolimab.

The trial excluded patients who had a history of autoimmune disease or were on systemic immunosuppression. Peripheral blood for TCR sequencing was drawn from every dose cohort at baseline, at cycle 4 day 1 and at cycle 7 day 1. Samples were obtained from an open-label, multicenter, first-in-human phase I dose-escalation trial of ivuxolimab. Adults with locally advanced or metastatic melanoma, renal cell, hepatocellular, or head and neck squamous cell carcinoma were enrolled in the trial. Before TCR sequencing, CD4+ and CD8+ T cells were separately sorted from peripheral blood. This clone was observed once. This clone's antigen is unknown. No base quality values were provided; no much bigger clone lies one nucleotide off. For sequencing of the TCRbeta CDR3 region, genomic DNA was extracted from the sorted cells. The immunoSEQ Assay was used for sequencing of TCRbeta CDR3 regions. In TCRdb, the immuneACCESS table is reduced to in-frame sequences with V and J assigned. These tables do not hold every clone; where another copy was compared, an unresolved V gene accounts for under half, and the others remain unexplained. The sample profile shows about 36,000 clones; about 78% of them were found once. Clones ranked in the top ten supply 20% to 25% of the sample.

Trimming accounts for 0 bases at V and 8 bases at J, while the number of junction bases matched to no gene is 9. There are 15 amino acids in the CDR3, from cysteine to phenylalanine inclusive. The only DNA kept is the CDR3, 45 bases in frame from the first base. The germline V gene provides CDR1 KGHSY and CDR2 FQNENV. Study-wide conclusions, independent of this receptor: Low levels of normalized T-cell clonal expansion were also seen in some patients who did not respond. On average, CD8+ T cells showed more expanded clones than CD4+ T cells after ivuxolimab. At doses of 0.1 to 3.0 mg/kg, clonal expansion of both CD4+ and CD8+ blood T cells was observed from baseline to week 6. Antigen specificity was not determined for the clonally expanded peripheral T cells. In the 0.1-3.0 mg/kg groups, partial responders were among the patients with the lowest normalized peripheral clonal expansion, particularly in CD8+ T cells.

This TCR derives from an adult with an advanced solid tumor such as melanoma, head and neck, liver or kidney cancer. This chain joins TRBV16 to TRBJ1-2, with 7 junctional bases fitting TRBD1. Sequences were derived from CD4+ or CD8+ T cells sorted from blood, sampled in a trial of the OX40 agonist ivuxolimab. The DNA sequence is as follows: TGTGCCAGCAGCCAATCGTTTAAGGGGGCGCGGGGCTACACCTTC. The encoded protein is CASSQSFKGARGYTF.